The entry below gives a single T cell receptor beta chain sequence along with its context. The CDR3 has 16 residues. CDR1 is LGHNA and CDR2 is YSLEER in the germline V gene. Trimming cost V 1 base and J 1 base, with 11 bases left between them. PCR amplification relied on 60 Vbeta primers (plus 13 Jbeta primers). Using immunoSEQ multiplex PCR, the repertoire was profiled, and TCRdb retains in-frame clones only, with some absent. The table records roughly 220,000 clones, 65% to 85% of them present only once. This sample was included in a study of cytomegalovirus exposure and HLA in healthy donors. The receptor was isolated from a man aged 25-40 years in good health and CMV-seronegative. Sequencing input: PBMCs. The genes are TRBV4-3 and TRBJ1-5; TRBD1 might be the D (5 bases). CDR3 in DNA: TGCGCCAGCAGCCAAGGCGGGGCAGTGAGCAATCAGCCCCAGCATTTT. Translating it yields CASSQGGAVSNQPQHF.